The 5 T cell receptor beta chains listed next were all sequenced from one sample in a study of shared clonotypes between healthy human individuals. Only in-frame clones appear in the TCRdb table, and some are missing; sequencing was by immunoSEQ multiplex PCR. In the table there are more than 2,000,000 clones, more than 90% of which are singletons. Sequencing used naive CD4+ T cells sorted from blood. The subset is: CD45RA+ positively selected. These receptors were obtained from a man between 18 and 29 years old in good health.

The genes are TRBV28 and TRBJ2-5, with TRBD2 as a possible D gene (7 bases). Between the trimmed V and J ends, which lost 4 bases and 1 base, there was a span of 13 bases. CDR3 length equals 15 residues. Germline values: CDR1 MDHEN, CDR2 SYDVKM. CDR3 amino acids: CASSSEGGIQETQYF. In DNA form, the CDR3 reads TGTGCCAGCAGTTCAGAGGGGGGGATCCAAGAGACCCAGTACTTC.

As to this clone: Other DNA sequences in this specimen translate into the identical CDR3. V and J are TRBV7-2 and TRBJ2-7; 11 nucleotides match TRBD2. The J segment lost 2 bases and the V segment lost 0 bases, leaving 3 bases of the junction unmatched. The CDR3 loop spans 16 amino acids. Germline V lookup: CDR1 SGHTA, CDR2 FQGNSA. The CDR3, as DNA: TGTGCCAGCAGCTTAGCAGGGACTAGCGGCACCTACGAGCAGTACTTC. This codes for CASSLAGTSGTYEQYF.

The rearrangement links TRBV18 to TRBJ2-7; TRBD1 or TRBD2 may be the D gene (5 bases each). The germline CDR1 and CDR2 sequences are KGHSH and LQKENI. Deletions cut 5 bases from V and 7 bases from J, with 15 bases between. The CDR3 is 13 amino acids. Here the CDR3 reads CASSAGTTGEQYF. The CDR3 coding sequence is TGTGCCAGCTCAGCCGGGACCACGGGGGAGCAGTACTTC.

The chain employs TRBV9 and TRBJ2-3, with D unresolved. Germline V CDR1 and CDR2: SGDLS, YYNGEE. There are 13 residues in the CDR3. The V end was cut by 6 bases, the J end by 3 bases, with 11 bases between. CDR3 protein: CASTLSPTDTQYF. Here the CDR3 DNA reads TGTGCCAGCACCTTGTCCCCGACAGATACGCAGTATTTT.

The chain joins TRBV11-2 to TRBJ1-2; 10 bases line up with TRBD1. J was trimmed by 3 bases and V by 1 base; bases with no gene match: 5. The V gene's germline CDR1 is SGHAT and CDR2 FQNNGV. CDR3 length: 16 residues. CDR3 region: CASSLVRGQGHYGYTF. The CDR3, as DNA: TGTGCCAGCAGCTTAGTGAGGGGACAGGGGCACTATGGCTACACCTTC.